The T cell receptor beta chain described here comes from a study of cytomegalovirus exposure and HLA in healthy donors listed by TCRdb under 2017. Study-level background: In an earlier analysis of some 610 of the donors, approximately 300 Gb of sequence data and roughly 100 million unique TCR beta sequences from about 179 million T cells were reported. Using immunosequencing, the study profiled T cell repertoires from around 680 subjects and related those repertoires to cytomegalovirus serostatus. Four to six DR-DQ haplotypes were handled as single units for association and clustering because linkage in the cohort was strong. The study was designed to test whether signatures of past pathogen exposure could be identified by cataloging public T cell receptors. HLA typing covered class I and class II loci at four-digit resolution. A separate validation cohort of over a hundred different subjects was used in addition to the approximately 670-subject first cohort. Roughly 300 gigabases of sequencing data and tens of millions of unique TCR sequences were included in an early release covering roughly 600 HLA-typed donors. Donor age, sex, ethnicity and CMV serostatus were compiled together with the repertoire data. Rather than drawing on any new phenotypic data, the later analysis identified candidate immune exposures from TCR beta sequences and the way those sequences occurred across donors. On average, 235,054 unique TCR beta nucleotide sequences were sequenced per donor among roughly 430 genotyped donors of the cohort, with 15% to 20% of those sequences being non-productive. In a later genetic analysis, genome-wide SNP genotypes for about three fifths of the roughly 670 donors were used, and that subset was treated as a discovery cohort. Of the approximately 400 genotyped donors, 65% to 90% were placed in the genetic ancestry cluster associated with self-reported Caucasian donors. All discovery cohort repertoires had been generated on a single sequencing platform. Typing coverage differed by locus: A, B, C, DRB1 and DQB1 were typed in about 620-640 donors, DQA1 in roughly 500, DPA1 in some 600, and DPB1 in 400 to 490. A later analysis re-analyzed previously published TCR beta repertoires from 500 to 700 donors and added high-resolution HLA genotyping to study TCR occurrence patterns. To predict cytomegalovirus infection status, the study combined high-throughput TCR immunosequencing, statistical association of individual TCRs with disease status, and machine learning. In an earlier analysis of a few hundred of the donors, high-throughput TCR beta sequencing was used to judge whether each TCR beta V gene segment behaved as functional or pseudogenic. The research as a whole found: The authors suggested that the approach could potentially be extended to other disease states and immunological phenotypes. Immune exposure information for the cohort was limited to CMV serostatus. In a later analysis, most CMV-associated TCR beta chains were found to appear HLA-restricted, with HLA associations seemingly driven largely by CMV exposure. Broadly in line with IMGT annotations, most TCR beta V segments showed up in productive rearrangements about 90% or about 30% of the time in an earlier analysis of around 600 of the donors. Linkage disequilibrium might explain the correlated functional status among segregating V segments, but an unknown experimental factor could not be ruled out. Because counts were too low, seventeen rarely observed V segments, including chromosome 9 orphons, were left out of the earlier analysis of 500 to 650 of the donors. A further reported finding was that TCR beta sequences accurately predicted the HLA-A and HLA-B alleles for most subjects in the first cohort. Presence/absence analyses assumed roughly uniform sequencing depth across donors, an assumption that may not hold. In a later analysis, 16,951 TCR beta sequences were associated with specific HLA alleles at a false discovery rate of 0.05. When HLA alleles, especially DR and DQ, strongly co-occurred, TCR associations were difficult to assign to individual alleles. The sequencing pipeline was judged likely to have produced a cluster of highly shared sequence variants as a technical artifact. A later genetic analysis associated a missense DCLRE1C variant with V-gene and J-gene trimming of TCR beta chains, and an independent cohort replicated the association. This cohort had only TCR beta chains sequenced, and the lack of alpha or paired-chain data limited which features could be detected. In a later analysis, HLA-associated TCR beta chains were found to be more clonally expanded and to have lower generation probabilities than equally common non-associated chains. According to a later analysis, TCR association rates differed among HLA loci, with DRB1 alleles showing the most associated TCRs and HLA-C alleles showing the fewest. According to a later genetic analysis, donors in an Asian-associated ancestry cluster had fewer N-insertions in productive TCRs than the roughly 660-donor mean. The study gave a list of under 200 TCR beta chains associated with cytomegalovirus. In a later analysis, several top co-occurrence clusters were reported to appear linked to parvovirus B19, influenza, CMV and Epstein-Barr virus. HLA typing was unavailable for some donors at each locus, so association tests used only the typed subset. In vitro tests confirmed that a few of the cytomegalovirus-associated TCR beta chains recognize cytomegalovirus antigens. Cytomegalovirus status was reported to be diagnosed by the classifier with high specificity and sensitivity in both the original and validation cohorts. Some IMGT-functional V segments, including TRBV6-2 and TRBV6-3, could not be distinguished by the 87-base-pair reads and were therefore excluded. Across donors, most TCR sequences were observed very rarely, whereas some public TCRs were present in many individuals.

The cohort comprised some 680 healthy bone marrow donors. At the time of sampling, all cohort members were nominally healthy, though unrecorded immune exposures were likely present. The donor was CMV seronegative and belonged to the group of 352 seronegative cohort members. Every donor gave a peripheral blood sample, and the peripheral blood mononuclear cells from that sample were used for TCR beta sequencing. Genomic DNA was extracted from the blood cell samples with the Qiagen DNeasy Blood Extraction Kit. The germline V gene (reference sequence) specifies LNHNV as CDR1 and YYDKDF as CDR2. The CDR3, cysteine through phenylalanine, is 14 amino acids long. Only the CDR3 DNA stays, 42 bases, in frame from base 1. At the junction V is shortened by 3 bases and J by 9 bases; bases outside the gene matches: 8. As for this clone: Its antigen target is currently unknown. Base quality data are lacking; no much larger clone is found one base away.

Library preparation used the immunoSEQ multiplex PCR assay. A mixture of 60 forward primers for TCR Vbeta segments and 13 reverse primers for TCR Jbeta segments was used in the multiplex PCR. The CDR3 region of rearranged TCR beta genes was amplified from genomic DNA by a multiplex PCR assay. The Illumina HiSeq System was used to sequence the amplified TCR beta libraries as 87-base-pair reads. In the original analysis: In a later analysis, tens of millions of unique TCR beta chains were counted across the 500 to 850 repertoires, and around 10 million of these chains were shared by at least two donors. Raw reads were error-corrected and collapsed into unique sequences by a nearest-neighbor algorithm in which closely related sequences were merged to remove PCR and sequencing errors. Alignment of CDR3 sequences to IMGT reference sequences was used to assign V, D and J gene segments. For a sequence to be retained, at least a six-nucleotide match to both a V gene segment and a J gene segment was required. Rearrangements were classified as productive when the CDR3 lacked stop codons and remained in frame with V and J, and all other rearrangements were classified as non-productive. Following IMGT convention, CDR3 was defined as the stretch from the second conserved V-encoded cysteine up to the conserved J-encoded phenylalanine. The earlier analysis of around 640 of the donors excluded sequences that lacked an unambiguous match to a single V gene segment. In an earlier analysis of more than 500 of the donors, a V segment was called functional when productive rearrangements were above 56.7%, and segregating when the standard deviation between donors exceeded 5%. To diagnose cytomegalovirus status from the catalog of TCR beta chain sequences, a statistical classification framework was built. V and J gene assignment, in a later analysis, came from comparing TCR nucleotide sequences with IMGT/GENE-DB human TR gene sequences. A later analysis assigned CDR3 sequences and most-parsimonious VDJ recombination scenarios with the TCRdist pipeline. In a later analysis, each TCR beta chain was defined by its CDR3 amino acid sequence together with its V-gene family, and reads lacking a unique V-gene family were excluded. In a later analysis, around 650 highly shared, low-generation-probability nucleotide sequences were removed to address suspected cross-contamination and a sequencing artifact. In a later analysis, a clonal expansion index for each public chain was calculated from normalized within-repertoire ranks of inferred template counts. Generation probabilities in a later analysis came from a VDJ recombination model fitted to out-of-frame rearrangements, and those results were checked against IGoR. Hypergeometric tests were used in a later analysis to score TCR-TCR, TCR-HLA and TCR-CMV co-occurrence, with a repertoire-size bias correction applied to the TCR pairs. A later analysis estimated false discovery rates by permuting HLA or CMV assignments 20 times. In a later analysis, co-occurring TCRs were grouped using DBSCAN, with TCRdist sequence similarity added in when clustering inside HLA-allele-positive subsets. Repertoires with fewer than 30,000 or more than 120,000 public chains, plus five repertoires with anomalous nucleotide sharing, were excluded from co-occurrence clustering. Entries here come from immuneACCESS through TCRdb and include only in-frame sequences with V and J called. Some clones fail to appear in such tables; in the studies checked, an unresolved V gene covers under half of the shortfall, and the cause of the remainder is unknown. V, J and clone size reflect that table, while D and trimming were determined from the DNA. This sample lists roughly 200,000 clones; 65% to 85% were detected once. Together, the top ten hold about 3% of the sample.

The sequence links TRBV15 to TRBJ2-1, and 7 junction bases match TRBD2. Sequencing was done on a sample of PBMCs. The clonotype comes from a female donor in good health and CMV-seronegative. The DNA reads as follows: TGTGCCACCAGCAGTACTAGCGATGCTGCTGAGCAGTTCTTC. It translates to CATSSTSDAAEQFF.